The next 23 T cell receptor beta chains were all read from a single sample in a study of Graves' ophthalmopathy and Graves' hyperthyroidism. RNA transcripts were the source from which TCR beta CDR3 regions were amplified. First-round RT-PCR employed HTBI primers, with a second-round multiplex PCR after it. TCRdb called the multiplex PCR reads again in MiXCR, with one record for every CDR3 protein. This table holds 600,000 to 950,000 distinct CDR3 sequences, 40% found once. Input material: peripheral blood. The receptors come from an adult man with Graves' ophthalmopathy.

This clonotype was counted at least ten times. The chain carries TRBV7-9 and TRBJ2-7; D may be TRBD1 (5 bases). V shed 5 bases and J shed 3 bases, with 14 bases lying between them. The CDR3 consists of 14 residues. Germline V CDR1 and CDR2: SEHNR, FQNEAQ (reference sequence). The CDR3 protein is CASSPPETDYEQYF. The CDR3 bases are TGTGCCAGCAGCCCGCCCGAGACAGACTACGAGCAGTACTTC.

Points on this clonotype: This may come from a read error, since a much larger clone is one base off. The chain carries TRBV10-3 and TRBJ2-5; D remains unclear. Trimming cost V 2 bases and J 2 bases, with 12 bases left between them. Per germline, CDR1 ENHRY and CDR2 SYGVKD. This CDR3 comprises 15 residues. CDR3 loop: CAISEATPVQETQYF. In DNA, the CDR3 is TGTGCCATCAGTGAGGCGACACCCGTACAAGAGACCCAGTACTTC.

The gene calls are TRBV2 and TRBJ2-7; 7 nucleotides agree with TRBD1. Looked up from germline, CDR1 is SNHLY and CDR2 is FYNNEI. V gave up 8 bases and J gave up 3 bases; unmatched junction bases: 7. The CDR3 is 13 residues long. This chain's CDR3 is CASLWDSLYEQYF. CDR3 in DNA: TGTGCCAGCTTGTGGGACAGCCTCTACGAGCAGTACTTC.

This chain links TRBV15 with TRBJ1-6, with TRBD1 matching over 7 bases. The CDR3 has 14 amino acids. V was clipped by 4 bases and J by 12 bases; unmatched bases: 9. Germline lookup yields CDR1 LNHNV and CDR2 YYDKDF (reference sequence). The CDR3 loop reads CATSTLNRGGPLHF. CDR3 coding DNA: TGTGCCACCAGCACCCTTAACAGGGGTGGACCCCTCCACTTT.

A note on this clonotype: A clone one base away is much larger, so this may be a read error. The chain joins TRBV9 to TRBJ1-6, with D perhaps matching TRBD1 (6 bases). V gave up 3 bases and J gave up 9 bases, with 16 bases separating them. Germline V gene data show CDR1 as SGDLS and CDR2 as YYNGEE. The CDR3 has 15 amino acids. CDR3 residues: CASSEQGRGASPLHF. CDR3 DNA sequence: TGTGCCAGCAGCGAACAGGGACGGGGGGCTTCACCCCTCCACTTT.

The rearrangement uses TRBV24-1 and TRBJ2-5, with D possibly being TRBD1 or TRBD2 (6 bases each). Between the trimmed V and J ends, which lost 12 bases and 2 bases, there was a span of 9 bases. CDR3 size: 11 residues. Germline assignment: CDR1 KGHDR and CDR2 SFDVKD. CDR3 bases: TGTGCCTGGAGGGGGCAAGAGACCCAGTACTTC. Its protein is CAWRGQETQYF.

This clonotype was counted only a few times. This chain uses TRBV24-1 with TRBJ2-2; D remains unclear. Germline values: CDR1 KGHDR, CDR2 SFDVKD. The CDR3 contains 14 residues. Trimming took off 3 bases at V and 6 bases at J, with 10 bases between the two ends. CDR3 in DNA: TGTGCCACCAGTGATCTCCTTCGCTCCGGGGAGCTGTTTTTT. It specifies CATSDLLRSGELFF.

J is TRBJ2-1 and V is TRBV25-1; no clear D. The CDR3 runs 12 residues. Trimming cost V 4 bases and J 9 bases, with 10 bases left between them. Germline V CDR1 and CDR2: MGHDK, SYGVNS. The DNA for the CDR3 is TGTGCCAGCAGTGCGCCCTCGGGTGAGCAGTTCTTC. This gives the protein CASSAPSGEQFF.

The gene calls are TRBV20-1 and TRBJ2-7; D gene ambiguous. The J call may be faulty, since TRBJ2-1 better matches the DNA end. Per germline, CDR1 DFQATT and CDR2 SNEGSKA (reference sequence). The CDR3 consists of 10 residues. CDR3 amino acids: CSASANEQFF. DNA for the CDR3: TGCAGTGCTAGTGCCAATGAGCAGTTCTTC.

The V gene is TRBV29-1, the J gene TRBJ2-7; 10 bases match TRBD1. CDR3 size: 13 residues. Germline lookup yields CDR1 SQVTM and CDR2 ANQGSEA. The junction had 6 bases not matched to a gene; V was cut back by 5 bases and J by 5 bases. CDR3 loop: CSVIGDRGNEQYF. The CDR3 DNA follows: TGCAGCGTTATCGGGGACAGGGGCAACGAGCAGTACTTC.

This clonotype was found a few times. V and J are TRBV6-5 and TRBJ1-2, with a tentative D call TRBD1 (5 bases). The germline CDR1 and CDR2 sequences are MNHEY and SVGAGI. V lost 4 bases to trimming and J lost 4 bases, with 10 bases between them. The CDR3 runs 13 residues. The CDR3 region has the DNA TGTGCCAGCAGTTCAGGGCTGATCTATGGCTACACCTTC. Encoded protein: CASSSGLIYGYTF.

This clonotype appeared many times. The J gene is TRBJ1-3, the V gene TRBV7-9, with a weak D call TRBD1 (5 bases). V lost 0 bases to trimming and J lost 2 bases, with 11 bases between them. CDR3 size: 16 residues. Germline CDR1 is SEHNR and CDR2 is FQNEAQ (reference sequence). The CDR3 spells CASSLAGGSPGNTIYF. CDR3 sequence (DNA): TGTGCCAGCAGCTTAGCGGGGGGAAGTCCTGGAAACACCATATATTTT. The whole variable domain, remainder taken from reference TRBV7-9 and TRBJ1-3, is DTGVSQNPRHKITKRGQNVTFRCDPISEHNRLYWYRQTLGQGPEFLTYFQNEAQLEKSRLLSDRFSAERPKGSFSTLEIQRTEQGDSAMYLCASSLAGGSPGNTIYFGEGSWLTVV.

V is TRBV20-1 and J is TRBJ2-2, with D possibly matching TRBD1 (5 bases). Trimming cost V 3 bases and J 1 base, with 12 bases left between them. This CDR3 contains 15 residues. Germline-derived CDR1 and CDR2 are DFQATT and SNEGSKA (reference sequence). CDR3 in amino acids: CSASRWGENTGELFF. The CDR3, as DNA: TGCAGTGCTAGTAGGTGGGGCGAGAACACCGGGGAGCTGTTTTTT.

This clonotype was counted at least ten times. The chain is built from TRBV10-3 and TRBJ1-1; possible D gene TRBD1, 5 bases. Germline V gives CDR1 ENHRY, CDR2 SYGVKD. The germline V and J ends were trimmed by 3 bases and 5 bases, with 10 bases remaining between them. The CDR3 spans 13 residues. CDR3 loop: CAISEGARTEAFF. The CDR3 DNA reads as TGTGCCATCAGTGAAGGGGCGAGGACTGAAGCTTTCTTT.

The table lists this clonotype with many counts. This sequence joins TRBV5-1 and TRBJ2-7; weak D call: TRBD1 (6 bases). The germline V gene has CDR1 SGHRS and CDR2 YFSETQ. The V end lost 4 bases, the J end lost 3 bases, and 17 bases lay between the germline ends. This CDR3 contains 15 residues. The CDR3 nucleotides read TGCGCCAGCAGCATACAGGGCGACCCAGTCTACGAGCAGTACTTC. Translating gives CASSIQGDPVYEQYF.

This clonotype was picked up a small number of times. The genes are TRBV20-1 and TRBJ2-7; 12 nucleotides line up with TRBD2. Germline trimming cut 0 bases from V and 3 bases from J; bases unmatched to any gene: 0. CDR3 size: 14 residues. Germline V lookup: CDR1 DFQATT, CDR2 SNEGSKA (reference sequence). CDR3 nucleotides: TGCAGTGCTAGAGAGGGACTAGCGGGCTACGAGCAGTACTTC. Translating it yields CSAREGLAGYEQYF.

V usage is TRBV14 and J usage is TRBJ2-7, with D possibly being TRBD2 (5 bases). V lost 4 bases, J lost 5 bases, and 27 bases lay in between. Germline V gives CDR1 SGHDN, CDR2 FVKESK. The length of the CDR3 is 18 residues. The CDR3 DNA sequence: TGTGCCAGCAGCCCTTACACCGGGCCCGGGATATGGTCGGACGAGCAGTACTTC. Amino acids: CASSPYTGPGIWSDEQYF.

This clonotype was seen at least ten times. A read error is likely, as this CDR3 ends without the conserved phenylalanine or tryptophan. The chain links TRBV10-2 to TRBJ1-2; D may be TRBD1 (5 bases). This CDR3 comprises 14 residues. CDR1 and CDR2 (germline): WSHSY, SAAADI. V shed 0 bases and J shed 4 bases, with 9 bases lying between them. The CDR3: CASSESRQTYGYTS. The CDR3 coding sequence is TGCGCCAGCAGTGAGTCGAGACAGACCTATGGCTACACCTCC.

This clonotype has only a few counts. The V gene is TRBV11-2, the J gene TRBJ2-5, with 8 bases aligning to TRBD2. The V and J ends lost 1 base and 4 bases, in that order; junction bases with no gene match: 8. Germline assignment: CDR1 SGHAT and CDR2 FQNNGV. The CDR3 has 16 amino acids. The CDR3 sequence: CASSLGAGGGRETQYF. CDR3 DNA: TGTGCCAGCAGCTTAGGTGCGGGCGGGGGGAGAGAGACCCAGTACTTC.

As regards this clonotype: An end of the junction does not agree with germline; a read error may underlie this. This chain joins TRBV29-1 and TRBJ1-2; possibly TRBD1 for D (6 bases). The V gene's germline CDR1 is SQVTM and CDR2 ANQGSEA. This CDR3 has 14 residues. CDR3 sequence (DNA): TGTGCCAGCAGCTTCAGGGGAACTCGCTATGGCTACACCTTC. Protein product: CASSFRGTRYGYTF.

The rearrangement links TRBV4-3 to TRBJ2-7; 7 nucleotides agree with TRBD2. CDR3 size: 16 residues. Germline lookup yields CDR1 LGHNA and CDR2 YSLEER. Unmatched junction bases numbered 6, after V lost 0 bases and J lost 1 base. The CDR3 is CASSQDTASGSYEQYF. The CDR3 DNA sequence: TGCGCCAGCAGCCAAGATACGGCTAGCGGATCCTACGAGCAGTACTTC.

J is TRBJ2-7 and V is TRBV11-2, with 8 bases matching TRBD2. Per germline, CDR1 SGHAT and CDR2 FQNNGV. This CDR3 comprises 15 residues. With 1 base clipped from V and 3 bases from J, the junction kept 5 bases outside the gene matches. CDR3 sequence (DNA): TGTGCCAGCAGCTTAGGACTAGCGCGGGGCTACGAGCAGTACTTC. Translation gives CASSLGLARGYEQYF.

Comments on this clonotype: A much larger clone is a single base away; this may be a read error. This CDR3 reads CASSFVGLARETQYF. The CDR3 region has the DNA TGTGCCAGCAGCTTCGTCGGACTAGCTAGAGAGACCCAGTACTTC. This chain uses TRBV7-2 with TRBJ2-5, with 8 positions matching TRBD2. Germline CDR1 reads SGHTA; CDR2 reads FQGNSA. The CDR3 consists of 15 residues. V shed 3 bases and J 4 bases; nucleotides not matched to a gene: 7.